This TCR beta chain was sequenced during a study of regulatory T cells in long-lasting Graves disease. The study, taken as a whole, reports: Preferential use of TRBV28, TRBJ1-2 and TRBJ2-5 was seen in persistent disease. Analyses excluded thyroid tissue, covering peripheral blood alone.

In regard to this clonotype: The antigen is not known.

This CDR3 region has 17 residues. Germline loops: CDR1 MNHEY, CDR2 SVGAGI. V lost 2 bases to trimming and J lost 0 bases, with 16 bases between them. Library construction for TCR beta used iRepertoire HTBI primers and Arm-PCR of CDR3 regions. Using its own MiXCR run on the multiplex PCR reads, TCRdb lists one record per CDR3 protein. Among 350,000 to 500,000 distinct CDR3 sequences listed, 16% were seen once. The time point here: newly diagnosed GD, antithyroid drugs for less than 3 months. The TCR library was prepared using RNA isolated from PBMCs. These data are also associated with another study on T cells in Graves' hyperthyroidism and ophthalmopathy. That source reports: With a duration under 2 months, the hyperthyroidism was newly diagnosed in patients aged 18 to 65. Ophthalmopathy was predicted by the model a median of approximately 6.6 months ahead of onset.

This sequence joins TRBV6-5 and TRBJ1-1, with D maybe TRBD1 (6 bases). The source of this sequence is a woman between 18 and 29 years old with Graves disease. The material sequenced was peripheral blood mononuclear cells (PBMCs), taken at new diagnosis, from a patient treated with antithyroid drugs. The CDR3 DNA reads as TGTGCCAGCAGTTACCAGCGGGGGGCGCGGATGAACACTGAAGCTTTCTTT. Translated, it gives CASSYQRGARMNTEAFF.